This TCR beta chain was found in a study of CD8 T cells in ankylosing spondylitis. This clonotype came up a few times. The antigen is not known. Germline V gene data show CDR1 as SGHVS and CDR2 as FQNEAQ. V lost 6 bases and J lost 3; bases outside the gene matches: 6. The CDR3 length is 16 residues. TCRdb independently ran MiXCR on the 5' RACE reads; one entry per CDR3 protein. The table has fewer than 650,000 distinct CDR3 sequences, roughly 13% seen once; the top ten hold approximately 6.3%. Whole-study findings and limits: Characteristic of ankylosing spondylitis blood, it appeared, was a TCR beta motif comprising about eight highly homologous variants. Clones linked to disease were reported to show significant enrichment in matched ankylosing spondylitis synovial fluid. Earlier authors reported some of these motif variants in reactive arthritis synovial fluid and blood.

Sample: blood, either unsorted or a sorted T cell fraction (not recorded which). The genes are TRBV7-8 and TRBJ2-2; 11 bases fit TRBD1. The source is a male donor with ankylosing spondylitis. CDR3 coding DNA: TGTGCCAGCAGGATGGGACAGGGGGTATACACCGGGGAGCTGTTTTTT. It encodes CASRMGQGVYTGELFF. Full variable domain (outside the CDR3, taken from reference TRBV7-8 and TRBJ2-2): GAGVSQSPRYKVAKRGQDVALRCDPISGHVSLFWYQQALGQGPEFLTYFQNEAQLDKSGLPSDRFFAERPEGSVSTLKIQRTQQEDSAVYLCASRMGQGVYTGELFFGEGSRLTVL.